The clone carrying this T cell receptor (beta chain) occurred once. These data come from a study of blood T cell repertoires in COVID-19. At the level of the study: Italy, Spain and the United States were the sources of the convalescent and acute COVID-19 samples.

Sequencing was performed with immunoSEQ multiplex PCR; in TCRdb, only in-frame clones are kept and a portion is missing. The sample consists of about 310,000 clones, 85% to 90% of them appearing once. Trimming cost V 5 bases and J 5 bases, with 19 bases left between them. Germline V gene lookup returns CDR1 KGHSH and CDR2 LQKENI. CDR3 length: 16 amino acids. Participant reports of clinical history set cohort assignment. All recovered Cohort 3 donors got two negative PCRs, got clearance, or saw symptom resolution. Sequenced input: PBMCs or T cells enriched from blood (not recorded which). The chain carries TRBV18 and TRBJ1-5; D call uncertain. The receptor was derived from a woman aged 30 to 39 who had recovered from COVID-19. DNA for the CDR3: TGTGCCAGCTCAAACCTTGGACGGGAAATTTATCAGCCCCAGCATTTT. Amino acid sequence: CASSNLGREIYQPQHF.